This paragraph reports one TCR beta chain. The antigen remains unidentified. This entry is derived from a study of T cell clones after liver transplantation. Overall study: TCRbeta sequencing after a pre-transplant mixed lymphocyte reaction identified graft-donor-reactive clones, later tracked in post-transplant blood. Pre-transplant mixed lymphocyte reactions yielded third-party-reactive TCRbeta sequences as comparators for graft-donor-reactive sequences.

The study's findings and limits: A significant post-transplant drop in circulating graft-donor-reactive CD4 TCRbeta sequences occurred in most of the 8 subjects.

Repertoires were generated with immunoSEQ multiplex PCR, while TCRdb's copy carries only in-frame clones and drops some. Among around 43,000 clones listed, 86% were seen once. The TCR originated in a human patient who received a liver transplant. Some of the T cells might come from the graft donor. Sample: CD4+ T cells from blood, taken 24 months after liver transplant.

CDR3 DNA: TGTGCCAGCAGCTTAGCCGGCCCCCATCAGCCCCAGCATTTT. Its protein product is CASSLAGPHQPQHF. V gene TRBV7-8 combines with J gene TRBJ1-5; no reliable D call. Germline V gene data show CDR1 as SGHVS and CDR2 as FQNEAQ. There are 14 residues in the CDR3. The V gene lost 0 bases and the J gene lost 5 bases, with 8 bases spanning the gap.